Listed below are T cell receptor beta chains from one sample, sequenced in a study of cytomegalovirus exposure and HLA in healthy donors. Only in-frame clones appear in the TCRdb table, and some are missing; sequencing was by immunoSEQ multiplex PCR. The table has about 140,000 clones, more than 75% seen once; the top ten hold 2% to 3%. The material sequenced was PBMCs. These TCRs come from a man aged 50 or older in good health and CMV-seronegative. CDR3s include the opening cysteine and the closing phenylalanine or tryptophan. Each record gives: J gene, D gene, CDR3 length, V gene, CDR3 protein. The D gene is left open where the match is weak.

TRBJ2-3 TRBD2 15 TRBV5-8 CASNPASGSPDTQYF
TRBJ1-5 . 13 TRBV6-1 CASSETVNQPQHF
TRBJ1-3 . 11 TRBV5-6 CASSRQNTIYF
TRBJ2-1 . 17 TRBV5-7 CASSLDGYTASYNEQFF
TRBJ2-3 TRBD2 16 TRBV6-1 CASSGAIAGQGGTQYF
TRBJ1-1 TRBD1 16 TRBV5-5 CASSSPGQGPRIEAFF
TRBJ1-2 TRBD1 13 TRBV29-1 CSVEQGASYGYTF
TRBJ2-3 TRBD2 16 TRBV5-1 CASSDTSGRVADTQYF
TRBJ1-6 . 16 TRBV7-9 CASSLKGTGYNSPLHF
TRBJ1-5 . 14 TRBV28 CASSPRARGQPQHF
TRBJ2-7 TRBD1 13 TRBV5-6 CASNRDSTYEQYF
TRBJ2-2 . 13 TRBV9 CASSVGGPGELFF
TRBJ2-1 TRBD2 15 TRBV27 CASSHASGSGNEQFF
TRBJ1-1 . 14 TRBV5-1 CASSPGWANTEAFF
TRBJ1-1 . 11 TRBV30 CAWSVRGEAFF
TRBJ1-5 . 14 TRBV29-1 CSVGNANSNQPQHF
TRBJ2-2 TRBD1 14 TRBV5-1 CASIRTGNTGELFF
TRBJ2-1 TRBD2 18 TRBV2 CASSYWTSGGSSYNEQFF
TRBJ1-5 . 18 TRBV4-1 CASSQEDGRRYGNQPQHF
TRBJ2-6 . 15 TRBV7-9 CASSSRASGANVLTF
TRBJ2-5 . 17 TRBV11-2 CASSSIQGHRPQETQYF
TRBJ1-2 . 15 TRBV21-1 CASSKVSGGRDGYTF
TRBJ1-2 TRBD1 17 TRBV19 CASGTRTGISANYGYTF
TRBJ2-3 TRBD2 20 TRBV7-3 CASSKKGLAGGPRGESTQYF
TRBJ2-1 . 15 TRBV5-1 CASSLGPSSFNEQFF